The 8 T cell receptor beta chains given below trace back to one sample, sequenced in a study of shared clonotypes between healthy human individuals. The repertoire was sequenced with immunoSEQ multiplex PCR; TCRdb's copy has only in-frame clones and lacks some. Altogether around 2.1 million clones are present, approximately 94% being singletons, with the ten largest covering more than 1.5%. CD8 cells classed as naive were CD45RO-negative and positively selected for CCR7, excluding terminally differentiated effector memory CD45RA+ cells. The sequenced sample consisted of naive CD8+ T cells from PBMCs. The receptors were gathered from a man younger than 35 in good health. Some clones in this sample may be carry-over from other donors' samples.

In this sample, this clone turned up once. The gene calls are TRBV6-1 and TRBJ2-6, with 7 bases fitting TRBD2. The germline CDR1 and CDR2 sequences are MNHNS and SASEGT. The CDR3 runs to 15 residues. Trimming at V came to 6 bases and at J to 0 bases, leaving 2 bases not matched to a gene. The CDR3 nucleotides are TGTGCCAGCAGGGCGGGAGTCTCTGGGGCCAACGTCCTGACTTTC. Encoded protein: CASRAGVSGANVLTF.

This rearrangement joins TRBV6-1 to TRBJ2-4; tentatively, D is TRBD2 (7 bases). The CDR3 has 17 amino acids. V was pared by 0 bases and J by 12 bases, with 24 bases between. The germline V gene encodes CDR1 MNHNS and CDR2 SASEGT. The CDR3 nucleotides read TGTGCCAGCAGTGAAGCGGTGCAGGGGATGAGTCCGGGGGGTCAGTACTTC. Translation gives CASSEAVQGMSPGGQYF.

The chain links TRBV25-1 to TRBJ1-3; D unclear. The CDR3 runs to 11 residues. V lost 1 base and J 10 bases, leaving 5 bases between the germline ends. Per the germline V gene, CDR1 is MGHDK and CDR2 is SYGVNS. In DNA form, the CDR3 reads TGTGCCAGCAGTGAATCCAGGACCATATATTTT. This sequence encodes CASSESRTIYF. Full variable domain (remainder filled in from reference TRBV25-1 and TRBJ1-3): EADIYQTPRYLVIGTGKKITLECSQTMGHDKMYWYQQDPGMELHLIHYSYGVNSTEKGDLSSESTVSRIRTEHFPLTLESARPSHTSQYLCASSESRTIYFGEGSWLTVV.

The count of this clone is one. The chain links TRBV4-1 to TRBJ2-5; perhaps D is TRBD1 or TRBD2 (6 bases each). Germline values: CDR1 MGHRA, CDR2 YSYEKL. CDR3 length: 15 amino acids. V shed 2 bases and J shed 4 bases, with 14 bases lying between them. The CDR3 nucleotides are TGCGCCAGCAGCCAACGGGGGCAAGGGGCAGAGACCCAGTACTTC. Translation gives CASSQRGQGAETQYF.

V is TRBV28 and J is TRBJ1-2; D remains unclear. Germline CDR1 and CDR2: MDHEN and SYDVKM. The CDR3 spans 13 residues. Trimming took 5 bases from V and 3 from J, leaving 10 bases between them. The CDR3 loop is CASSRALDYGYTF. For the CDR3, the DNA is TGTGCCAGCAGTCGGGCCTTGGACTATGGCTACACCTTC.

CDR3: CASSLGTDYYGYTF. CDR3 coding DNA: TGTGCCAGCAGCTTGGGTACAGATTACTATGGCTACACCTTC. This chain links TRBV5-5 with TRBJ1-2; D uncertain. The CDR3 loop spans 14 amino acids. Germline loops: CDR1 SGHKS, CDR2 YYEKEE (reference sequence). Between the trimmed V and J ends, which lost 0 bases and 3 bases, there was a span of 9 bases.

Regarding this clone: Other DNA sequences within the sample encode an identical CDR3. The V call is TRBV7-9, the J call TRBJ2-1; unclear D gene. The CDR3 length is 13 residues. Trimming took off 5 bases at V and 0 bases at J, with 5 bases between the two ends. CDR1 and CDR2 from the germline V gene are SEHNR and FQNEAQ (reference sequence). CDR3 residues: CASSPGSYNEQFF. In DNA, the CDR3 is TGTGCCAGCAGCCCTGGCTCCTACAATGAGCAGTTCTTC.

CDR3 bases: TGTGCCAGCAGCTTGTTTTATGCTAGCCCCTACGAGCAGTACTTC. Translating it yields CASSLFYASPYEQYF. The rearrangement links TRBV13 to TRBJ2-7; D may be TRBD2 (5 bases). The CDR3 runs 15 residues. Germline V gene data show CDR1 as PRHDT and CDR2 as FYEKMQ (reference sequence). Trimming removed 3 bases from V and 2 bases from J, with 14 bases in between.